Shown below are 10 T cell receptor beta chains from a single sample sequenced in a study of PD-1 blockade in mismatch repair-deficient tumors. This table comes from immunoSEQ multiplex PCR, and its TCRdb copy is limited to in-frame clones, with some not included. The sample has approximately 50,000 clones, over 65% seen once. Sample: peripheral blood, taken 4 weeks after starting pembrolizumab. These receptors were taken from an adult with mismatch repair-deficient cancer.

V gene TRBV7-9 combines with J gene TRBJ1-3; D gene uncertain. Trimming stripped 3 bases from V and 0 bases from J, with 6 bases between. Germline CDR1 and CDR2: SEHNR and FQNEAQ (reference sequence). The CDR3 covers 14 residues. CDR3 nucleotides: TGTGCCAGCAGCTTGCTGGGCTCTGGAAACACCATATATTTT. It translates to CASSLLGSGNTIYF.

This clone has more than one count but fewer than ten. The chain has TRBV5-4 and TRBJ2-7, with 13 nucleotides matching TRBD2. Germline V gene data show CDR1 as SGHNT and CDR2 as YYREEE (reference sequence). The CDR3 spans 15 residues. V gave up 2 bases and J gave up 7 bases; unmatched junction bases: 6. The CDR3 loop reads CASSFGLAGAGEQYF. CDR3 nucleotides: TGTGCCAGCAGCTTTGGACTAGCGGGAGCGGGGGAGCAGTACTTC.

V and J are TRBV5-6 and TRBJ2-5; weak D call: TRBD2 (6 bases). V lost 1 base and J 5 bases, leaving 15 bases between the germline ends. CDR1 is SGHDT and CDR2 is YYEEEE in the germline V gene. This CDR3 is 15 amino acids long. This CDR3 reads CASSLRLLGGETQYF. The CDR3 DNA is TGTGCCAGCAGCTTGCGACTACTTGGGGGGGAGACCCAGTACTTC.

About this clone itself: One junction end does not reproduce the germline sequence, and a read error may be involved. This sequence joins TRBV7-7 and TRBJ1-1; D is unresolved. Per the germline V gene, CDR1 is SSHAT and CDR2 is FNYEAQ (reference sequence). The CDR3 is 13 amino acids. CDR3 DNA: TGTGCTAGCAGTCGCGCCCTGAACACTGAAGCTTTCTTT. It yields the protein CASSRALNTEAFF.

The V call is TRBV12-5, the J call TRBJ2-7; no clear D. V lost 0 bases and J 2 bases, leaving 11 bases between the germline ends. The germline CDR1 and CDR2 sequences are LGHNT and FRNRAP. The CDR3 extends over 15 amino acids. The CDR3 reads CASGLVPGPPYEQYF. The CDR3 DNA is TGTGCTAGTGGTTTGGTACCGGGTCCCCCCTACGAGCAGTACTTC.

The chain uses TRBV5-6 and TRBJ1-4; D uncertain. V lost 3 bases and J lost 0, with 6 bases in between. This CDR3 is 14 amino acids long. Germline CDR1 reads SGHDT; CDR2 reads YYEEEE. The CDR3 DNA is TGTGCCAGCAGCTACGTTGCAACTAATGAAAAACTGTTTTTT. Translation: CASSYVATNEKLFF.

The chain employs TRBV27 and TRBJ2-7; D unresolved. The V gene's germline CDR1 is MNHEY and CDR2 SMNVEV (reference sequence). Trimming removed 2 bases from V and 3 bases from J, with 8 bases in between. The length of the CDR3 is 13 residues. CDR3 loop: CASSLSTDYEQYF. CDR3 nucleotides: TGTGCCAGCAGTTTAAGCACTGACTACGAGCAGTACTTC.

The rearrangement uses TRBV27 and TRBJ2-1; TRBD1 matches 9 bases. V dropped 5 bases and J dropped 7; count of bases not matched to a gene: 6. Germline V lookup: CDR1 MNHEY, CDR2 SMNVEV (reference sequence). The CDR3 contains 14 residues. The CDR3 spells CASSHLGQGNEQFF. DNA of the CDR3: TGTGCCAGCAGTCACTTGGGACAGGGTAATGAGCAGTTCTTC.

The V and J genes are TRBV5-5 and TRBJ1-2, with TRBD1 as a possible D gene (6 bases). This CDR3 is built from 14 residues. Germline V gene data show CDR1 as SGHKS and CDR2 as YYEKEE (reference sequence). V was pared by 4 bases and J by 0 bases, with 10 bases between. The CDR3 protein is CASSVGHSNYGYTF. In DNA form, the CDR3 reads TGTGCCAGCAGCGTGGGACATTCTAACTATGGCTACACCTTC. The full variable domain, completed using reference TRBV5-5 and TRBJ1-2, is DAGVTQSPTHLIKTRGQQVTLRCSPISGHKSVSWYQQVLGQGPQFIFQYYEKEERGRGNFPDRFSARQFPNYSSELNVNALLLGDSALYLCASSVGHSNYGYTFGSGTRLTVV.

The chain employs TRBV18 and TRBJ1-2, with TRBD1 matching over 10 bases. CDR1 is KGHSH, CDR2 LQKENI, per germline. V was clipped by 2 bases and J by 8 bases; unmatched bases: 11. CDR3 length: 16 residues. The CDR3 DNA is TGTGCCAGCTCACCATCGGAAAGACAGGGGGCGGGCGGCTACACCTTC. Translating gives CASSPSERQGAGGYTF.